This TCR beta chain was sequenced for a study of response to subunit inactivated influenza vaccine. TCRdb ran MiXCR on the RT-PCR reads and lists one entry per CDR3 protein. The sample consists of approximately 480,000 distinct CDR3 sequences, roughly 9.8% of them appearing once. This clonotype was found many times. No antigen is known for it. Study results and limitations: The authors suggested that every seasonal influenza vaccination recruits few new T cells.

The TCR comes from a man aged 50 to 59 who received an inactivated influenza vaccine. The input for sequencing was PBMCs from blood, taken about 40 days after vaccination.

The CDR3 region has the DNA TGTGCCAGCAGCTTATGGGACGAGCAGTACTTC. This translates into CASSLWDEQYF. This chain joins TRBV7-2 and TRBJ2-7; D gene ambiguous. The CDR3 is 11 amino acids. Per germline, CDR1 SGHTA and CDR2 FQGNSA. V lost 2 bases and J 5 bases, leaving 4 bases between the germline ends.